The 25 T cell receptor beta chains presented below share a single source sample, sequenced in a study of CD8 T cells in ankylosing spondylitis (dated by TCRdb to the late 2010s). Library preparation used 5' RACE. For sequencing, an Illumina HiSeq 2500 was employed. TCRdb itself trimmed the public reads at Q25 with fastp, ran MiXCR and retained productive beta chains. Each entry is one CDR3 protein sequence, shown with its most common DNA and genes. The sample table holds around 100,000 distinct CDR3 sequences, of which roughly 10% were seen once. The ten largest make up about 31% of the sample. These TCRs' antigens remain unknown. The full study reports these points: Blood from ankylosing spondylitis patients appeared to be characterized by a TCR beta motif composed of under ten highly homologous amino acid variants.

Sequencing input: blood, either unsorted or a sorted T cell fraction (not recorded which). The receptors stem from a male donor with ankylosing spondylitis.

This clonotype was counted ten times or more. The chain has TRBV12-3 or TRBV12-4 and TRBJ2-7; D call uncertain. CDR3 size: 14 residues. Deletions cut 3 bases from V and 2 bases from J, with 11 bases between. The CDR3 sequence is CASSFGPGTYEQYV. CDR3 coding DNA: TGTGCCAGCAGTTTCGGGCCTGGAACCTACGAGCAGTACGTC.

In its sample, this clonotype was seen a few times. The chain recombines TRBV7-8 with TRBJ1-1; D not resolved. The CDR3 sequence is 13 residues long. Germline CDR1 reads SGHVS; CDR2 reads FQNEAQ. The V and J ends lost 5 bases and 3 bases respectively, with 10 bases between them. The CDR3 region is CASSHLGDTEAFF. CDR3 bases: TGTGCCAGCAGCCACCTCGGAGACACTGAAGCTTTCTTT.

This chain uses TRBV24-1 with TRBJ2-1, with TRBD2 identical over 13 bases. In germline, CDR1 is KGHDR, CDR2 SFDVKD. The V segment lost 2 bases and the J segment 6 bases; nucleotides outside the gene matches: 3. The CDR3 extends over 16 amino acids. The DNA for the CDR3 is TGTGCCACCAGTGATTCCGGGACTAGCGGGATCAATGAGCAGTTCTTC. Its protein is CATSDSGTSGINEQFF.

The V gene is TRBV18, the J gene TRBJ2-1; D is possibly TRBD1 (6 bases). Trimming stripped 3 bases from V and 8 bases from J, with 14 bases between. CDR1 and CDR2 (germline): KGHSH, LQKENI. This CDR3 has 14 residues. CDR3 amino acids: CASSPLEGVDEQFF. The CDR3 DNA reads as TGTGCCAGCTCACCGCTAGAGGGGGTTGATGAGCAGTTCTTC.

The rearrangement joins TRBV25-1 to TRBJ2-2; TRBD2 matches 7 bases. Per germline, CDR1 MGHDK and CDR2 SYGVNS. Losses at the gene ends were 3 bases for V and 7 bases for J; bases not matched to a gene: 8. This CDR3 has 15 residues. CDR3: CASSEIAGANGELFF. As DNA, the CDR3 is TGTGCCAGCAGTGAGATTGCGGGAGCGAACGGGGAGCTGTTTTTT.

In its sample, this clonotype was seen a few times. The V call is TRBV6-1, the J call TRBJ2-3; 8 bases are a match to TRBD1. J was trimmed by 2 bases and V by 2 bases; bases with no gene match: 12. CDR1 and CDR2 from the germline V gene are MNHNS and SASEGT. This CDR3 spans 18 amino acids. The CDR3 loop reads CASSEKFGDRGFTDTQYF. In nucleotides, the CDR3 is TGTGCCAGCAGTGAAAAGTTCGGAGACAGGGGATTCACAGATACGCAGTATTTT.

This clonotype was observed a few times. CDR3 nucleotide sequence: TGTGCCAGCAAGACAGGGGGCAACGAGCAGTACTTC. Its translation is CASKTGGNEQYF. V is TRBV27 and J is TRBJ2-7, with TRBD1 matching over 10 bases. J was trimmed by 5 bases and V by 7 bases; bases with no gene match: 2. CDR1 MNHEY and CDR2 SMNVEV come from the germline V gene (reference sequence). CDR3 length equals 12 residues.

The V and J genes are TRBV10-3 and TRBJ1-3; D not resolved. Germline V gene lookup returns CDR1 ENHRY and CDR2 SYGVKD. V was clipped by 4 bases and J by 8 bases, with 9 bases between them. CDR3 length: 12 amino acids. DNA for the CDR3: TGTGCCATCAGTGCTGGGGAGGACACCATATATTTT. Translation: CAISAGEDTIYF.

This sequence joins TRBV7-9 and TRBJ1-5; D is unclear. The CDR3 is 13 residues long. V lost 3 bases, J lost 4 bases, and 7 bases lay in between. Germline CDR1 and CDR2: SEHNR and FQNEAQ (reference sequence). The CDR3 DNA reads TGTGCCAGCAGCTTTTATGGAAATCAGCCCCAGCATTTT. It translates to CASSFYGNQPQHF.

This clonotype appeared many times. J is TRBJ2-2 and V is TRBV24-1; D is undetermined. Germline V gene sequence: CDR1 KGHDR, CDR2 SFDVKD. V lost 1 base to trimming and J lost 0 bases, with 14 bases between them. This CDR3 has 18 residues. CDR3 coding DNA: TGTGCCACCAGTGATTTCACGTATGCGGACGCGAACACCGGGGAGCTGTTTTTT. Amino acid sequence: CATSDFTYADANTGELFF.

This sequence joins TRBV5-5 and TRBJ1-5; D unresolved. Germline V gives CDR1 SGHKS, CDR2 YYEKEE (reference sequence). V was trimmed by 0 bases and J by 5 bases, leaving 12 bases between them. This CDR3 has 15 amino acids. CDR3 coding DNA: TGTGCCAGCAGCTTGGCCGGCCCAGGCGATCAGCCCCAGCATTTT. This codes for CASSLAGPGDQPQHF.

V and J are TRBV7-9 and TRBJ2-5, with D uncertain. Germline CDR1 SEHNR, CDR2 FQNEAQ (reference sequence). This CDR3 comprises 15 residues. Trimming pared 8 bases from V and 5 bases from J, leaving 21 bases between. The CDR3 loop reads CASATGFLDRETQYF. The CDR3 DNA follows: TGTGCCAGCGCAACTGGGTTCCTCGACCGGGAGACCCAGTACTTC.

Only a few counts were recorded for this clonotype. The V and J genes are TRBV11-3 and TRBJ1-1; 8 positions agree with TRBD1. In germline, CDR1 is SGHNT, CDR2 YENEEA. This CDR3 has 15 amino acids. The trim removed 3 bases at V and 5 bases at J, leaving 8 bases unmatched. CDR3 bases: TGTGCCAGCAGCTTGCAGACAGGGGAGGTGACTGAAGCTTTCTTT. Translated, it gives CASSLQTGEVTEAFF.

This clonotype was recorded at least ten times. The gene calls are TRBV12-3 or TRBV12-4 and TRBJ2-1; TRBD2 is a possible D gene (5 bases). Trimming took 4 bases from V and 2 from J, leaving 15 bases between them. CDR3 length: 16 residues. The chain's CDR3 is CASSSNQSGPYNEQFF. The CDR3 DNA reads TGTGCCAGCAGTTCGAATCAAAGCGGACCCTACAATGAGCAGTTCTTC.

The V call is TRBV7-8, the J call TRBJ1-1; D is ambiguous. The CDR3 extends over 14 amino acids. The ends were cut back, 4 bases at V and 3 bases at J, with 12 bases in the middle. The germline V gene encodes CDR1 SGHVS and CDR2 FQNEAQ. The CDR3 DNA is TGTGCCAGCAGCTCACAGTTTACCGACACTGAAGCTTTCTTT. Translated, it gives CASSSQFTDTEAFF.

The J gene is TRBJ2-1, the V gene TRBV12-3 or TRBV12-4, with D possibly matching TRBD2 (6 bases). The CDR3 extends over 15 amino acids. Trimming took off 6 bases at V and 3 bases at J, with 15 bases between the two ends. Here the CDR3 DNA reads TGTGCCAGCAGCCACCTCAGGAGGGGCTACAATGAGCAGTTCTTC. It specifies CASSHLRRGYNEQFF.

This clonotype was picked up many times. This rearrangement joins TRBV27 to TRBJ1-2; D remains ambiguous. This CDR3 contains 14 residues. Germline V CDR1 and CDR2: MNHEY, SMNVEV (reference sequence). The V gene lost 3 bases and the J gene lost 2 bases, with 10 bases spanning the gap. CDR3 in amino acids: CASSFVAGNYGYTF. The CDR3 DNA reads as TGTGCCAGCAGTTTTGTAGCGGGGAACTATGGCTACACCTTC.

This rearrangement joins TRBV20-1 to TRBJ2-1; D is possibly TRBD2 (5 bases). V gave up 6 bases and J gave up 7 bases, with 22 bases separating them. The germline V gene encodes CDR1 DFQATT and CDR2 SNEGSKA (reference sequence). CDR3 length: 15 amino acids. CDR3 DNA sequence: TGCAGTGCCCCTGGACGGGGTAGGTATGGGAATGAGCAGTTCTTC. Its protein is CSAPGRGRYGNEQFF.

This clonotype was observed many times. CDR3 region: CASSSTGGVVTGELFF. The DNA for the CDR3 is TGTGCCAGCAGCAGCACAGGGGGCGTCGTCACCGGGGAGCTGTTTTTT. The chain couples TRBV7-9 to TRBJ2-2; 9 nucleotides match TRBD1. J gave up 4 bases and V 5 bases, and 8 bases lay outside the gene matches. This CDR3 region has 16 residues. The germline gives CDR1 SEHNR, CDR2 FQNEAQ (reference sequence). Full variable domain (missing parts from reference TRBV7-9 and TRBJ2-2): DTGVSQNPRHKITKRGQNVTFRCDPISEHNRLYWYRQTLGQGPEFLTYFQNEAQLEKSRLLSDRFSAERPKGSFSTLEIQRTEQGDSAMYLCASSSTGGVVTGELFFGEGSRLTVL.

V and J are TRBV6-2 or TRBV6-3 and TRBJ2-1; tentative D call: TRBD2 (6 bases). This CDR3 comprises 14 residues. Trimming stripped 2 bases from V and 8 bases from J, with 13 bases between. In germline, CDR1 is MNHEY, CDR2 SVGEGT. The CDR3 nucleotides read TGTGCCAGCAGTTACGGGCGGGGAAGGGATGAGCAGTTCTTC. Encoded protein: CASSYGRGRDEQFF.

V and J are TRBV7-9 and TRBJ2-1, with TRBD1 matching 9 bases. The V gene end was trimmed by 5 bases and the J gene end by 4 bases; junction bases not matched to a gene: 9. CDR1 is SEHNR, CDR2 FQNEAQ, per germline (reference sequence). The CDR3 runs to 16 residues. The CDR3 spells CASSIRDRALYNEQFF. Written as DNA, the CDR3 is TGTGCCAGCAGCATCCGGGACAGGGCTCTTTACAATGAGCAGTTCTTC.

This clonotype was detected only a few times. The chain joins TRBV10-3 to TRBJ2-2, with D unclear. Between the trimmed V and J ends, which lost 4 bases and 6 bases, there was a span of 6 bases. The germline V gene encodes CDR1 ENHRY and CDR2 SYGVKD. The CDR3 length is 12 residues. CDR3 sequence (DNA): TGTGCCATCAGTGCCCCCCCCGGGGAGCTGTTTTTT. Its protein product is CAISAPPGELFF.

The CDR3 DNA sequence: TGTGCCAGCAGTGAAGCGCTCTCGCCTGAGCTGTTTTTT. Protein product: CASSEALSPELFF. The chain links TRBV2 to TRBJ2-2; no clear D gene. The CDR3 spans 13 residues. V was trimmed by 0 bases and J by 11 bases, leaving 10 bases between them. Germline assignment: CDR1 SNHLY and CDR2 FYNNEI.

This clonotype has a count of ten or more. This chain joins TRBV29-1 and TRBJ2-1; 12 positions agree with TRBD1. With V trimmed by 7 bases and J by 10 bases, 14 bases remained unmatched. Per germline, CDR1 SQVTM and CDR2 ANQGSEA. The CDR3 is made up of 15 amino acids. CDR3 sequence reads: CSEGTPGQGAWEQFF. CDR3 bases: TGCAGCGAGGGAACCCCGGGACAGGGGGCCTGGGAGCAGTTCTTC.

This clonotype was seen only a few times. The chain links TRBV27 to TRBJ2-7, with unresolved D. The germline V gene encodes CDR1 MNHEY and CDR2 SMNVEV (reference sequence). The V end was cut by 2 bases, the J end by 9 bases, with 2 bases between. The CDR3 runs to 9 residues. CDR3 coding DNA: TGTGCCAGCAGTTTACGGCAGTACTTC. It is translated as CASSLRQYF.